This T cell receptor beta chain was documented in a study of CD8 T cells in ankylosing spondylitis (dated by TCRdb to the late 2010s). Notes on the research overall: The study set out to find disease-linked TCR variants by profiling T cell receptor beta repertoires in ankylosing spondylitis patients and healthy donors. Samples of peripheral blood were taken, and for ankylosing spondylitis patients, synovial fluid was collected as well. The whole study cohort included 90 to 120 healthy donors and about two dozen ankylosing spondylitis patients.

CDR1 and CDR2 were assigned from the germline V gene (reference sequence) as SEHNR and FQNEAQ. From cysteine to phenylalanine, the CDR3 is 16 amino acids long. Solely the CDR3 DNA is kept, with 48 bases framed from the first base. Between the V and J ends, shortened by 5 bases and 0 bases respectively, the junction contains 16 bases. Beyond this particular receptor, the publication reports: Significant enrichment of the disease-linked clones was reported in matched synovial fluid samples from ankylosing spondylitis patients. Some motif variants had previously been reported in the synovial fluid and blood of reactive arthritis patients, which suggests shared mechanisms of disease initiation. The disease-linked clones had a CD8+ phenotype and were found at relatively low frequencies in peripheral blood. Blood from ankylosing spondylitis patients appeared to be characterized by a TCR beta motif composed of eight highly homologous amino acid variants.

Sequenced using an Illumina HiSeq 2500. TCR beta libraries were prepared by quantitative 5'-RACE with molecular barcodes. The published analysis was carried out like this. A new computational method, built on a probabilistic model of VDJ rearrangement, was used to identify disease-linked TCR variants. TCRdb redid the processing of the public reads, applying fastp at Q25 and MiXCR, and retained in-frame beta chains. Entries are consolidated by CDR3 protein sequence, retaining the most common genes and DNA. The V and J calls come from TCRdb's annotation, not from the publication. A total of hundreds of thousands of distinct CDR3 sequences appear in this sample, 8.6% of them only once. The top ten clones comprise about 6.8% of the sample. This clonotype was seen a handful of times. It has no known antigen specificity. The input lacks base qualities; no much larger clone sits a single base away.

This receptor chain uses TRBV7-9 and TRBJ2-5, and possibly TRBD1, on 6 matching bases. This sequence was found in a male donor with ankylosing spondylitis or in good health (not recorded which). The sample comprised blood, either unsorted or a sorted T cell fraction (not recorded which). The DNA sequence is TGTGCCAGCAGCCATCCGGGACAAGTGTACCAAGAGACCCAGTACTTC. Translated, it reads CASSHPGQVYQETQYF.